The clone carrying this T cell receptor (beta chain) appeared once. The CDR3 contains 17 residues. Under the authors' procedure: For nucleated cells, counts were estimated from reference gene primer amplification. Generated by immunoSEQ multiplex PCR, the TCRdb table keeps only in-frame clones and is missing some. That table furnishes V, J and clone size, whereas the DNA furnished D and trimming. This table has roughly 250,000 clones, roughly 80% appearing once. This entry belongs to a study of blood T cell repertoires in COVID-19. At the level of the study: Sources were T cells, B-cell-depleted T cells, or PBMCs; the material itself was cDNA or gDNA.

This chain links TRBV21-1 with TRBJ2-1; the table's D call, TRBD1, was not checked against the DNA. TRBV21-1 is reported as a pseudogene. The clonotype originates from a woman aged 80 or over with acute or convalescent COVID-19. The sequencing input was peripheral blood. In DNA, the CDR3 is TGTGCCAGCAGCGACCAGTCACAGAGTAGCTCCTACAATGAGCAGTTCTTC. This sequence encodes CASSDQSQSSSYNEQFF.